This T cell receptor (beta chain) was profiled in a study of blood T cell repertoires in COVID-19. There are 13 residues in the CDR3. Source study methods: Quantification of nucleated cells was approximated via reference gene primer amplification. Using immunoSEQ multiplex PCR, the repertoire was profiled, and TCRdb retains in-frame clones only, with some absent. V and J calls and clone size are given by that table; D and trimming were obtained from the DNA. Of some 88,000 clones in the sample, about 86% are singletons; the top ten hold under 8.5%. The chain joins TRBV21-1 to TRBJ1-2; the table's D gene call, TRBD1, was not cross checked with the DNA. TRBV21-1 is shown as a pseudogene. Sequenced: peripheral blood. The clonotype comes from a man in his 60s with acute or convalescent COVID-19. CDR3 sequence (DNA): TGTGCCTTCTGGCCAGGGTTTCGGTATGGCTACACCTTC. Residues: CAFWPGFRYGYTF.